The rows below give T cell receptor beta chains drawn from one sample of a study of T cells after yellow fever vaccination. TCRdb reanalysed the 5' RACE reads using MiXCR and keeps one entry per CDR3 protein. The sample lists 150,000 to 200,000 distinct CDR3 sequences, approximately 10% seen once, with 36% in the top ten. The sequenced sample was CD8+ T cells sorted from PBMCs, obtained 15 days after the yellow fever booster vaccination. These receptors were collected from a young man who received the YFV17D yellow fever vaccine. CDR3s leave out the opening cysteine and the closing phenylalanine or tryptophan. A D gene is named only where the DNA matches it firmly. Some rows mark clone size as missing; the rest say once, few, many or name a class of expanded clone.

size: NA
D: TRBD2
V: TRBV29-1
CDR3: SVDDAGGPTDTQY

size: many
D: TRBD1
V: TRBV5-1
CDR3: ASSFLGTGTEAF

size: NA
D: TRBD1
V: TRBV6-5
CDR3: ASSRKGQSSTDTQY

size: few
D: NA
V: TRBV3-1
CDR3: ASSQDLRLPYNEQF

size: NA
D: NA
V: TRBV6-2/TRBV6-3
CDR3: ASSSAGALQF

size: few
D: TRBD1
V: TRBV6-5
CDR3: ASSEGKYDRAQETQY

size: NA
D: NA
V: TRBV5-1
CDR3: ASSLSGTTKQF

size: few
D: TRBD2
V: TRBV7-3
CDR3: ASSYQRTSGHYNEQF

size: NA
D: NA
V: TRBV6-1
CDR3: ASTQTGSGANVLT

size: NA
D: NA
V: TRBV28
CDR3: ASSLRLGPIGLGNEQF

size: few
D: NA
V: TRBV4-3
CDR3: ASSQEGGPHWAWGEAF

size: few
D: NA
V: TRBV14
CDR3: ASSHQGTANEKLF

size: few
D: NA
V: TRBV4-3
CDR3: ASSWRAGETQY

size: many
D: NA
V: TRBV6-2/TRBV6-3
CDR3: ASSLDRPYEQY

size: many
D: TRBD1
V: TRBV24-1
CDR3: ATQGAAGANVLT

size: NA
D: TRBD1
V: TRBV10-3
CDR3: AIWTGQNTEAF

size: few
D: NA
V: TRBV5-1
CDR3: ASSWPPPDISYNEQF

size: few
D: TRBD2
V: TRBV11-2
CDR3: ASSLGLAGGHLAETQY

size: few
D: TRBD2
V: TRBV14
CDR3: ASRLTSLETQY

size: NA
D: NA
V: TRBV6-8
CDR3: ASSCQAHGYT

size: few
D: NA
V: TRBV20-1
CDR3: SAPQGSSYQPQH

size: NA
D: NA
V: TRBV7-3
CDR3: ASSSEWGDTQY

size: NA
D: TRBD1
V: TRBV7-9
CDR3: ASSLAQGKYNEQF

size: NA
D: NA
V: TRBV4-3
CDR3: ASSQERHGGTEAF

size: few
D: TRBD1
V: TRBV10-3
CDR3: ATRQGSGETQY

size: NA
D: NA
V: TRBV5-1
CDR3: ASSLGSSLASGPNEQF

size: NA
D: TRBD2
V: TRBV20-1
CDR3: SAGLALSYEQY

size: few
D: TRBD1
V: TRBV12-3/TRBV12-4
CDR3: ASGDSMNTEAF

size: few
D: NA
V: TRBV4-2
CDR3: ASSQGAGTRVTGELF

size: NA
D: NA
V: TRBV4-2
CDR3: ASSLDWASAYEQY

size: NA
D: NA
V: TRBV6-6
CDR3: ASSYSSLDGNQPQH

size: few
D: NA
V: TRBV6-2/TRBV6-3
CDR3: ASSLGGSHSPLH

size: few
D: NA
V: TRBV4-1
CDR3: ASSQGAYETQY

size: many
D: NA
V: TRBV3-1
CDR3: ASSPDWTYEQY

size: few
D: TRBD1
V: TRBV7-6
CDR3: ASSWYGPRNRDRGQETQY

size: few
D: TRBD1
V: TRBV27
CDR3: ASSLAGQGITYNSPLH

size: NA
D: TRBD1
V: TRBV3-1
CDR3: ASSQVRGPYYNSPLH

size: NA
D: TRBD1
V: TRBV5-1
CDR3: ASSRDRSVTGELF

size: few
D: TRBD1
V: TRBV6-6
CDR3: ASTLMWTGGENTIY

size: few
D: TRBD1
V: TRBV9
CDR3: ASSPQGDHEQY

size: few
D: NA
V: TRBV4-3
CDR3: ASTTKYREDYGYT